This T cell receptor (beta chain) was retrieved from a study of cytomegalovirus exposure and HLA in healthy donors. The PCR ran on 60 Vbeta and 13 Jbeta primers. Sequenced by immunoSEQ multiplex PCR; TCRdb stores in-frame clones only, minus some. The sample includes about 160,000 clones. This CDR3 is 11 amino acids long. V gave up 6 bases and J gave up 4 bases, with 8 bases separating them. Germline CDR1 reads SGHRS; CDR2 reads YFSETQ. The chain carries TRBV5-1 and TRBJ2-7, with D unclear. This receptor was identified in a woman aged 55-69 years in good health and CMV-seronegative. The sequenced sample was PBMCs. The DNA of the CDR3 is TGCGCCAGCAATCTCGGGTACGAGCAGTACTTC. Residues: CASNLGYEQYF.